Listed below are T cell receptor beta chains from one sample, sequenced in a study of CXCR3-negative and CXCR3-positive naive CD8 T cells. TCRdb processed the 5' RACE reads again and assigns one entry to each CDR3 protein, with no DNA. This sample's clone table lists 45,000 to 65,000 distinct CDR3 sequences. The sequencing sample was made of naive CXCR3- CD8+ T cells from blood. These receptors came from a human donor in good health. Some clones in this sample may be carry-over from other donors' samples. Both conserved end residues are part of each CDR3.

v_call: TRBV29-1; cdr3_length: 13; j_call: TRBJ2-5; cdr3_aa: CSVEDEGGETQYF
v_call: TRBV7-8; cdr3_length: 14; j_call: TRBJ2-1; cdr3_aa: CASSLVGNYNEQFF
v_call: TRBV12-3/TRBV12-4; cdr3_length: 14; j_call: TRBJ1-4; cdr3_aa: CASSLALRNEKLFF
v_call: TRBV29-1; cdr3_length: 12; j_call: TRBJ2-2; cdr3_aa: CSVVAGPGELFF
v_call: TRBV7-9; cdr3_length: 16; j_call: TRBJ2-2; cdr3_aa: CASSPTQGGNTGELFF
v_call: TRBV5-4; cdr3_length: 17; j_call: TRBJ2-1; cdr3_aa: CASSFRLAGGHSNEQFF
v_call: TRBV7-3; cdr3_length: 18; j_call: TRBJ2-3; cdr3_aa: CASSLRAAGTSYTDTQYF
v_call: TRBV28; cdr3_length: 11; j_call: TRBJ2-7; cdr3_aa: CASSPTYEQYF
v_call: TRBV4-3; cdr3_length: 14; j_call: TRBJ2-2; cdr3_aa: CASSQGSASGELFF
v_call: TRBV28; cdr3_length: 15; j_call: TRBJ1-2; cdr3_aa: CASSLSFTFNYGYTF
v_call: TRBV28; cdr3_length: 18; j_call: TRBJ2-2; cdr3_aa: CASSLNAVTIKATGELFF
v_call: TRBV29-1; cdr3_length: 14; j_call: TRBJ1-2; cdr3_aa: CSVDGQTRGYGYTF
v_call: TRBV6-4; cdr3_length: 15; j_call: TRBJ2-1; cdr3_aa: CASSDGEQNYNEQFF
v_call: TRBV3-1; cdr3_length: 17; j_call: TRBJ2-5; cdr3_aa: CASSQEYAAGERETQYF
v_call: TRBV20-1; cdr3_length: 16; j_call: TRBJ1-3; cdr3_aa: CSARDTFGVSGNTIYF
v_call: TRBV7-9; cdr3_length: 16; j_call: TRBJ1-5; cdr3_aa: CASSLPSGDSNQPQHF
v_call: TRBV20-1; cdr3_length: 15; j_call: TRBJ1-6; cdr3_aa: CSARDFAGGSSPLHF
v_call: TRBV28; cdr3_length: 14; j_call: TRBJ2-1; cdr3_aa: CASSLGKPYNEQFF
v_call: TRBV7-8; cdr3_length: 15; j_call: TRBJ2-3; cdr3_aa: CASSLEGGIEDTQYF
v_call: TRBV21-1; cdr3_length: 16; j_call: TRBJ1-5; cdr3_aa: CASSKALGGSDQPQHF
v_call: TRBV5-1; cdr3_length: 16; j_call: TRBJ2-7; cdr3_aa: CASSLELAGRLSEQYF
v_call: TRBV20-1; cdr3_length: 16; j_call: TRBJ2-2; cdr3_aa: CSARYGGRRVTGELFF
v_call: TRBV27; cdr3_length: 14; j_call: TRBJ1-5; cdr3_aa: CASRSGGSNQPQHF
v_call: TRBV2; cdr3_length: 15; j_call: TRBJ1-5; cdr3_aa: CASSFVQGGIQPQHF
v_call: TRBV10-1; cdr3_length: 18; j_call: TRBJ1-3; cdr3_aa: CASSESGDSPSSGNTIYF
v_call: TRBV24-1; cdr3_length: 17; j_call: TRBJ2-3; cdr3_aa: CATSDRRLAGEADTQYF
v_call: TRBV14; cdr3_length: 14; j_call: TRBJ1-1; cdr3_aa: CASSTGKLNTEAFF
v_call: TRBV6-6; cdr3_length: 17; j_call: TRBJ2-3; cdr3_aa: CASSYGGLAGNPDTQYF
v_call: TRBV28; cdr3_length: 13; j_call: TRBJ2-7; cdr3_aa: CATTTGVAYEQYF
v_call: TRBV6-5; cdr3_length: 16; j_call: TRBJ2-1; cdr3_aa: CASSPRGSGTYNEQFF
v_call: TRBV3-1; cdr3_length: 16; j_call: TRBJ2-1; cdr3_aa: CASSDALWGSYNEQFF
v_call: TRBV13; cdr3_length: 15; j_call: TRBJ2-3; cdr3_aa: CASSLAGDYRDTQYF
v_call: TRBV19; cdr3_length: 12; j_call: TRBJ2-2; cdr3_aa: CGVRVNTGELFF
v_call: TRBV5-4; cdr3_length: 15; j_call: TRBJ1-6; cdr3_aa: CASSPTWGSNSPLHF
v_call: TRBV29-1; cdr3_length: 12; j_call: TRBJ2-7; cdr3_aa: CSAPGPEGEQYF
v_call: TRBV28; cdr3_length: 11; j_call: TRBJ2-2; cdr3_aa: CASSQGAWLFF
v_call: TRBV5-6; cdr3_length: 16; j_call: TRBJ2-3; cdr3_aa: CASSLDSASETDTQYF
v_call: TRBV6-1; cdr3_length: 16; j_call: TRBJ2-7; cdr3_aa: CASSERTSGSSGEQYF
v_call: TRBV5-1; cdr3_length: 15; j_call: TRBJ1-3; cdr3_aa: CASSSGWGRGNTIYF
v_call: TRBV28; cdr3_length: 14; j_call: TRBJ2-2; cdr3_aa: CASSFAQNTGELFF
v_call: TRBV9; cdr3_length: 16; j_call: TRBJ2-2; cdr3_aa: CASSVAVGRNTGELFF
v_call: TRBV29-1; cdr3_length: 13; j_call: TRBJ2-1; cdr3_aa: CSVEELESSEQFF
v_call: TRBV29-1; cdr3_length: 11; j_call: TRBJ1-1; cdr3_aa: CSVEDRTEAFF
v_call: TRBV15; cdr3_length: 14; j_call: TRBJ1-5; cdr3_aa: CATEGEGSNQPQHF
v_call: TRBV5-1; cdr3_length: 15; j_call: TRBJ2-7; cdr3_aa: CASSSSGESSYEQYF
v_call: TRBV12-3/TRBV12-4; cdr3_length: 13; j_call: TRBJ1-1; cdr3_aa: CASSFETNTEAFF
v_call: TRBV14; cdr3_length: 13; j_call: TRBJ2-1; cdr3_aa: CASRKTPANEQFF
v_call: TRBV18; cdr3_length: 15; j_call: TRBJ1-1; cdr3_aa: CASSPGQGESTEAFF
v_call: TRBV2; cdr3_length: 16; j_call: TRBJ2-3; cdr3_aa: CASSLRQVGSTDTQYF
v_call: TRBV12-3/TRBV12-4; cdr3_length: 14; j_call: TRBJ2-5; cdr3_aa: CASNQQPIQETQYF
v_call: TRBV18; cdr3_length: 15; j_call: TRBJ2-1; cdr3_aa: CASSLDWDSYNEQFF
v_call: TRBV11-3; cdr3_length: 12; j_call: TRBJ2-7; cdr3_aa: CASSLGAEEQYF